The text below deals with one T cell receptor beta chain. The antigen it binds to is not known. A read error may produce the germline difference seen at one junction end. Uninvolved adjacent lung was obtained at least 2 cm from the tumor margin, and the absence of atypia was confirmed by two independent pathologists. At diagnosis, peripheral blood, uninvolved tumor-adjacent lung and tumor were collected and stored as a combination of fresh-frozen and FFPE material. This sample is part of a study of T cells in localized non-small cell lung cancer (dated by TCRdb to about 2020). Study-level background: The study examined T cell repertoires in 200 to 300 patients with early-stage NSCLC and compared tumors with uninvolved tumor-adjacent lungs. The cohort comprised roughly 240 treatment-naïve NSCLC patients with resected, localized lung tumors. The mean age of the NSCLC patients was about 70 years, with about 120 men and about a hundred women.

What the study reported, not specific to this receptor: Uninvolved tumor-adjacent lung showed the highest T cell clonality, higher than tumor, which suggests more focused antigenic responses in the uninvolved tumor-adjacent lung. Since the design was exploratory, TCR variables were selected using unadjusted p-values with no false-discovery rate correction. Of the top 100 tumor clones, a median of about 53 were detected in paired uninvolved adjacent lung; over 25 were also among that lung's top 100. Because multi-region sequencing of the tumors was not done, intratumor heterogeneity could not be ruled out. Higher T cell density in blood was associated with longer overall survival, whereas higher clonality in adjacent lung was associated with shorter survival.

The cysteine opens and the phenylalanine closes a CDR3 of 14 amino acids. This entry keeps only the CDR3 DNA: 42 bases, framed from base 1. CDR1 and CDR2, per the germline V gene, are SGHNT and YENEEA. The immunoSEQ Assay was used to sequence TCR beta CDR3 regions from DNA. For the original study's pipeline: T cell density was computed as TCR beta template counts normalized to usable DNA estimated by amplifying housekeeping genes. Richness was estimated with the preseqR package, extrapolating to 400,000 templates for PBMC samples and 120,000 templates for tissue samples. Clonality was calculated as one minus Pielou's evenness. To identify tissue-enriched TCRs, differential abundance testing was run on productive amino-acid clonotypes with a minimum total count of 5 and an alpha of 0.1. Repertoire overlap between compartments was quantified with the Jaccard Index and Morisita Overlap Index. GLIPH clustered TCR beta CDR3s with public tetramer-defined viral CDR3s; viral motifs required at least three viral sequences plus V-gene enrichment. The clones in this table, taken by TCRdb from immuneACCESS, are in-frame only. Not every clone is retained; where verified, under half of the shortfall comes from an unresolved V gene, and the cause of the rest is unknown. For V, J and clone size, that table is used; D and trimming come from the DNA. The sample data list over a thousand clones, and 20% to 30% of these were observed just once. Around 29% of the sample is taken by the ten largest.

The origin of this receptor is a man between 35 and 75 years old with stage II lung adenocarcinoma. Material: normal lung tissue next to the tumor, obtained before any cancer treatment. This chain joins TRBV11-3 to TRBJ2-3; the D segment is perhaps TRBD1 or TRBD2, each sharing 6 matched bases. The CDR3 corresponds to CASTLRGAPDTQYF. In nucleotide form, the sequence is TGTGCCAGCACCTTAAGGGGGGCCCCCGATACGCAGTATTTT.